One sample yielded the 21 T cell receptor beta chains listed below, sequenced in a study of neoadjuvant anti-PD-1 for oral cavity cancer (dated by TCRdb to 2020 to 2022). The time point label, read with the paper, signifies: before neoadjuvant nivolumab. Library prep was done by the immunoSEQ multiplex PCR assay. TCRdb provides this immuneACCESS table in a form limited to in-frame rearrangements. Some clones are lacking; in checked studies, under half of them reflect an unresolved V gene, and why the rest are absent is not known. The sample has 15,000 to 20,000 clones on record, approximately 75% of them singletons. Clones ranked in the top ten supply around 2.5% of the sample. The sequencing here drew on PBMCs, taken before nivolumab (anti-PD-1) treatment. These receptors originate from a person between 40 and 79 years old with oral cavity squamous cell carcinoma.

The sample holds a few counts of this clone. This sequence joins TRBV28 and TRBJ1-5, with D possibly being TRBD1 (5 bases). Germline V CDR1 and CDR2: MDHEN, SYDVKM. V was cut by 6 bases and J by 4 bases, with 16 bases left in between. The CDR3 runs to 15 residues. CDR3 sequence reads: CASSLPRQLNQPQHF. In DNA, the CDR3 is TGTGCCAGCAGCCTGCCGAGACAGCTGAATCAGCCCCAGCATTTT. Looking up the rest from reference TRBV28 and TRBJ1-5 gives the full variable domain: DVKVTQSSRYLVKRTGEKVFLECVQDMDHENMFWYRQDPGLGLRLIYFSYDVKMKEKGDIPEGYSVSREKKERFSLILESASTNQTSMYLCASSLPRQLNQPQHFGDGTRLSIL.

This chain uses TRBV5-1 with TRBJ1-6; TRBD1 matches at 11 bases. Germline V lookup: CDR1 SGHRS, CDR2 YFSETQ. CDR3 length equals 16 residues. The V and J ends lost 0 bases and 10 bases, in that order; junction bases with no gene match: 6. CDR3 nucleotide sequence: TGCGCCAGCAGCTTGGGGACAGGGGGCAGGGGCTCACCCCTCCACTTT. It translates to CASSLGTGGRGSPLHF.

The V call is TRBV4-1, the J call TRBJ1-3; tentatively, D is TRBD1 (5 bases). The V and J ends lost 3 bases and 0 bases respectively, with 9 bases between them. The CDR3 extends over 15 amino acids. The germline V gene encodes CDR1 MGHRA and CDR2 YSYEKL. This CDR3 is CASSHLQDSGNTIYF. CDR3 in DNA: TGCGCCAGCAGCCATCTACAGGACTCTGGAAACACCATATATTTT.

This chain links TRBV6-5 with TRBJ2-5; a weak D match, TRBD2 (6 bases). The ends were cut back, 7 bases at V and 5 bases at J, with 11 bases in the middle. The CDR3 consists of 12 residues. Looked up from germline, CDR1 is MNHEY and CDR2 is SVGAGI. This chain's CDR3 is CASTGVGETQYF. CDR3 nucleotides: TGTGCCAGCACGGGAGTAGGGGAGACCCAGTACTTC.

The chain joins TRBV4-1 to TRBJ2-7; D tentatively reads TRBD1 or TRBD2 (5 bases each). Germline values: CDR1 MGHRA, CDR2 YSYEKL. V was clipped by 1 base and J by 6 bases, with 22 bases between them. The CDR3 spans 17 residues. CDR3 nucleotide sequence: TGCGCCAGCAGCCAAGCGTGGGACGGGGCCGCCCTGGGCGAGCAGTACTTC. Translation gives CASSQAWDGAALGEQYF.

This chain connects TRBV4-1 to TRBJ2-7, with D possibly being TRBD2 (5 bases). Trimming stripped 4 bases from V and 0 bases from J, with 10 bases between. The CDR3 is 14 amino acids. The germline V gene encodes CDR1 MGHRA and CDR2 YSYEKL. CDR3 amino acids: CASSRNRDSYEQYF. CDR3 DNA: TGCGCCAGCAGCCGGAACCGGGACTCCTACGAGCAGTACTTC.

The CDR3 protein is CASTPIAGPRSANEKLFF. The CDR3 DNA sequence: TGCGCCAGCACCCCGATCGCCGGACCCCGGTCGGCTAATGAAAAACTGTTTTTT. V and J are TRBV4-1 and TRBJ1-4; D call uncertain. The CDR3 is made up of 18 amino acids. Germline values: CDR1 MGHRA, CDR2 YSYEKL. V lost 7 bases and J 3 bases, leaving 24 bases between the germline ends.

This chain connects TRBV30 to TRBJ2-5; no definite D call. The ends were cut back, 8 bases at V and 5 bases at J, with 15 bases in the middle. Germline values: CDR1 GTSNPN, CDR2 SVGIG (reference sequence). The CDR3 covers 12 residues. The CDR3 loop is CAHGVGKETQYF. The CDR3 nucleotides are TGTGCCCACGGAGTGGGAAAGGAGACCCAGTACTTC.

The rearrangement uses TRBV11-2 and TRBJ2-7; 7 positions agree with TRBD2. The V and J ends lost 5 bases and 4 bases, in that order; junction bases with no gene match: 5. CDR3 length equals 13 residues. Germline V gene lookup returns CDR1 SGHAT and CDR2 FQNNGV. This CDR3 is CASSRMGGYEQYF. Written as DNA, the CDR3 is TGTGCCAGCAGCCGAATGGGGGGGTACGAGCAGTACTTC. Full variable domain (missing parts from reference TRBV11-2 and TRBJ2-7): EAGVAQSPRYKIIEKRQSVAFWCNPISGHATLYWYQQILGQGPKLLIQFQNNGVVDDSQLPKDRFSAERLKGVDSTLKIQPAKLEDSAVYLCASSRMGGYEQYFGPGTRLTVT.

V and J are TRBV2 and TRBJ2-2, with TRBD1 matching 7 bases. The CDR3 loop spans 16 amino acids. CDR1 SNHLY and CDR2 FYNNEI come from the germline V gene. Unmatched junction bases numbered 7, after V lost 5 bases and J lost 1 base. The CDR3 loop is CASSIQGNKNTGELFF. The CDR3 nucleotides read TGTGCCAGCAGTATACAGGGGAATAAGAACACCGGGGAGCTGTTTTTT.

The chain links TRBV10-3 to TRBJ2-6; D ambiguous. V lost 3 bases to trimming and J lost 1 base, with 7 bases between them. This CDR3 is built from 15 residues. Germline loops: CDR1 ENHRY, CDR2 SYGVKD. CDR3 DNA: TGTGCCATCAGTGATGGAGTGTCTGGGGCCAACGTCCTGACTTTC. Encoded protein: CAISDGVSGANVLTF.

This chain uses TRBV9 with TRBJ2-3; unclear D gene. CDR1 SGDLS and CDR2 YYNGEE come from the germline V gene. V lost 0 bases to trimming and J lost 5 bases, with 10 bases between them. CDR3 length: 14 amino acids. CDR3 protein: CASSVALSQDTQYF. CDR3 in DNA: TGTGCCAGCAGCGTAGCCCTTTCGCAAGATACGCAGTATTTT. The full variable domain, in which reference TRBV9 and TRBJ2-3 provide the parts outside the CDR3, is DSGVTQTPKHLITATGQRVTLRCSPRSGDLSVYWYQQSLDQGLQFLIQYYNGEERAKGNILERFSAQQFPDLHSELNLSSLELGDSALYFCASSVALSQDTQYFGPGTRLTVL.

In nucleotides, the CDR3 is TGCGCCAGCAGCTTGAGACAGGGGAGCACTGAAGCTTTCTTT. This codes for CASSLRQGSTEAFF. The rearrangement links TRBV5-1 to TRBJ1-1; 8 nucleotides match TRBD1. The CDR3 totals 14 residues. V was clipped by 1 base and J by 4 bases; unmatched bases: 3. The germline CDR1 and CDR2 sequences are SGHRS and YFSETQ.

The CDR3 sequence is CASSSSGTRDEKLFF. The CDR3 nucleotides are TGTGCCAGCAGTTCGTCCGGGACCAGAGACGAAAAACTGTTTTTT. The V and J genes are TRBV28 and TRBJ1-4, with D perhaps TRBD1 (5 bases). The CDR3 has 15 residues. V dropped 4 bases and J dropped 8 bases, with 17 bases sitting between them. Germline CDR1 MDHEN, CDR2 SYDVKM.

This clone was seen only a few times. This sequence joins TRBV7-9 and TRBJ1-6; D is possibly TRBD1 (5 bases). This CDR3 has 15 amino acids. Trimming took off 1 base at V and 9 bases at J, with 13 bases between the two ends. Per germline, CDR1 SEHNR and CDR2 FQNEAQ (reference sequence). The CDR3, as DNA: TGTGCCAGCAGCTTAGAATGGGACCGCCGTTCACCCCTCCACTTT. Encoded protein: CASSLEWDRRSPLHF.

This clone appeared a single time. The chain has TRBV7-9 and TRBJ2-7; 8 positions agree with TRBD1. Germline-derived CDR1 and CDR2 are SEHNR and FQNEAQ (reference sequence). The CDR3 consists of 13 residues. V lost 5 bases, J lost 2 bases, and 2 bases stayed unmatched. The CDR3 coding sequence is TGTGCCAGCAGCCCCAGGGGGCCCTACGAGCAGTACTTC. This sequence encodes CASSPRGPYEQYF.

This clone was counted a single time. V is TRBV15 and J is TRBJ2-6; D gene uncertain. CDR1 is LNHNV, CDR2 YYDKDF, per germline (reference sequence). V was clipped by 4 bases and J by 0 bases, with 10 bases between them. There are 16 residues in the CDR3. DNA for the CDR3: TGTGCCACCAGCACAGGACCGACCTCTGGGGCCAACGTCCTGACTTTC. Translation gives CATSTGPTSGANVLTF.

This sequence joins TRBV6-1 and TRBJ1-1; unclear D gene. The CDR3 consists of 16 residues. V gave up 2 bases and J gave up 0 bases, with 13 bases separating them. The germline V gene encodes CDR1 MNHNS and CDR2 SASEGT. CDR3 loop: CASSEIGRFMNTEAFF. The DNA of the CDR3 is TGTGCCAGCAGTGAAATAGGTCGTTTCATGAACACTGAAGCTTTCTTT.

This clone was counted only a few times. The rearrangement joins TRBV4-2 to TRBJ1-5, with D possibly being TRBD1 (5 bases). The CDR3 covers 14 residues. Germline CDR1 is LGHNA and CDR2 is YNFKEQ. Trimming removed 0 bases at V and 6 bases at J, with 9 bases between. DNA for the CDR3: TGTGCCAGCAGCCAAGATACAGGAACTCAGCCCCAGCATTTT. As protein: CASSQDTGTQPQHF.

This chain connects TRBV27 to TRBJ2-4; D possibly matches TRBD1 or TRBD2 (5 bases each). V shed 0 bases and J shed 4 bases, with 10 bases lying between them. There are 15 residues in the CDR3. Germline V lookup: CDR1 MNHEY, CDR2 SMNVEV (reference sequence). CDR3 loop: CASSLSSGAKNIQYF. CDR3 coding DNA: TGTGCCAGCAGTTTATCGTCCGGGGCTAAAAACATTCAGTACTTC.

This sequence joins TRBV30 and TRBJ2-7, with TRBD1 identical over 7 bases. In germline, CDR1 is GTSNPN, CDR2 SVGIG (reference sequence). Unmatched junction bases numbered 1, after V lost 5 bases and J lost 3 bases. The CDR3 consists of 11 residues. CDR3 sequence: CAWQGDYEQYF. The DNA of the CDR3 is TGTGCCTGGCAGGGGGACTACGAGCAGTACTTC.